These 2 T cell receptor beta chains share one sample of origin, sequenced in a study of regulatory T cells in long-lasting Graves disease. TCR beta libraries were built with iRepertoire HTBI primers and Arm-PCR of CDR3 regions. TCRdb fed the multiplex PCR reads into MiXCR, producing one record per CDR3 protein. The profile shows 400,000 to 500,000 distinct CDR3 sequences, around 23% of them singletons. The time point is: persistent/refractory GD, antithyroid drugs over 5 years with positive TRAb. From RNA extracted from PBMCs, the TCR library was made. The starting material was peripheral blood mononuclear cells (PBMCs), obtained when the disease was refractory, from a patient treated with antithyroid drugs. The receptors derive from a female donor with Graves disease.

The chain combines TRBV11-2 with TRBJ2-7; D not certain. The V end lost 4 bases, the J end lost 6 bases, and 16 bases lay between the germline ends. Germline CDR1 SGHAT, CDR2 FQNNGV. This CDR3 is built from 14 residues. The CDR3 is CASSSFALGREQYF. CDR3 DNA: TGTGCCAGCAGCTCCTTTGCTCTCGGTCGCGAGCAGTACTTC.

The J gene is TRBJ2-1, the V gene TRBV12-3 or TRBV12-4; D is unclear. The length of the CDR3 is 13 residues. Trimming removed 2 bases at V and 7 bases at J, with 9 bases between. The CDR3 DNA reads TGTGCCAGCAGTTTATTAGCTCGGAATGAGCAGTTCTTC. This gives the protein CASSLLARNEQFF.